The 21 T cell receptor beta chains below were found in one sample sequenced in a study of graft-versus-host responses after intestinal transplantation. Their target antigens are unknown. The assay was immunoSEQ multiplex PCR, and TCRdb's table has in-frame clones only and misses some. Of approximately 85,000 clones in the sample, roughly 90% are singletons; the top ten hold about 7.3%. Sequenced here: unstimulated CD8+ T cells sorted from spleen or lymph node cells, sampled before transplant. The receptors here all came from a human donor who was the organ donor for an intestinal transplant.

In its sample, this clone was seen once. The V gene is TRBV5-4, the J gene TRBJ2-7; 8 nucleotides align to TRBD1. The germline V gene has CDR1 SGHNT and CDR2 YYREEE (reference sequence). The CDR3 extends over 14 amino acids. V lost 4 bases, J lost 2 bases, and 5 bases stayed unmatched. CDR3 region: CASSTRTGPYEQYF. The CDR3 DNA is TGTGCCAGCAGCACTAGGACAGGGCCCTACGAGCAGTACTTC.

The chain joins TRBV6-1 to TRBJ2-5, with D possibly matching TRBD1 (5 bases). The germline V gene has CDR1 MNHNS and CDR2 SASEGT. Trimming cost V 6 bases and J 3 bases, with 5 bases left between them. The CDR3 is made up of 11 amino acids. For the CDR3, the DNA is TGTGCCAGCAGCAGGGAAGAGACCCAGTACTTC. Translated: CASSREETQYF.

The V and J genes are TRBV5-4 and TRBJ1-2; D uncertain. With 1 base removed from V and 0 bases from J, the gap between germline ends came to 10 bases. The CDR3 is 15 residues long. Germline lookup yields CDR1 SGHNT and CDR2 YYREEE (reference sequence). CDR3 sequence: CASSLFPGSNYGYTF. The DNA of the CDR3 is TGTGCCAGCAGCTTGTTTCCAGGATCTAACTATGGCTACACCTTC.

The chain links TRBV2 to TRBJ2-2; D unresolved. Germline CDR1 and CDR2: SNHLY and FYNNEI. The CDR3 runs 15 residues. V gave up 7 bases and J gave up 3 bases, with 15 bases separating them. CDR3 sequence: CASNVGNLYTGELFF. CDR3 nucleotides: TGTGCCAGCAACGTGGGGAACCTTTACACCGGGGAGCTGTTTTTT.

The V and J genes are TRBV27 and TRBJ2-7; D not resolved. V gave up 0 bases and J gave up 2 bases, with 8 bases separating them. The CDR3 contains 14 residues. Germline CDR1 reads MNHEY; CDR2 reads SMNVEV (reference sequence). The CDR3 DNA reads as TGTGCCAGCAGTTTATCTGGCCGAACCTACGAGCAGTACTTC. It codes for CASSLSGRTYEQYF.

The rearrangement uses TRBV4-1 and TRBJ2-7, with 12 positions matching TRBD2. J lost 6 bases, V lost 9 bases, and 15 bases had no gene match. The germline gives CDR1 MGHRA, CDR2 YSYEKL. The CDR3 consists of 16 residues. This chain's CDR3 is CASGGLAGMSPGEQYF. CDR3 DNA: TGCGCCAGTGGAGGACTAGCGGGGATGTCTCCTGGCGAGCAGTACTTC.

The chain uses TRBV27 and TRBJ2-1, with TRBD2 matching 11 bases. This CDR3 spans 17 amino acids. The germline CDR1 and CDR2 sequences are MNHEY and SMNVEV (reference sequence). The V segment lost 8 bases and the J segment 0 bases; nucleotides outside the gene matches: 9. In nucleotides, the CDR3 is TGTGCCAGCGGGTTCGGGACTAGCGGAAGCTCCTACAATGAGCAGTTCTTC. Translation gives CASGFGTSGSSYNEQFF.

This clone has just one count. The chain carries TRBV29-1 and TRBJ1-2; 9 nucleotides line up with TRBD1. V gave up 3 bases and J gave up 4 bases; unmatched junction bases: 12. The CDR3 sequence is 16 residues long. Looked up from germline, CDR1 is SQVTM and CDR2 is ANQGSEA. CDR3 amino acids: CSVDVHQGQGVYGYTF. The CDR3 DNA follows: TGCAGCGTTGATGTTCATCAGGGACAGGGTGTCTATGGCTACACCTTC.

The chain is built from TRBV19 and TRBJ1-2; perhaps TRBD1 as D (5 bases). The V end was cut by 4 bases, the J end by 1 base, with 16 bases between. This CDR3 has 16 residues. Germline V gene lookup returns CDR1 LNHDA and CDR2 SQIVND (reference sequence). CDR3 sequence: CASSTLRGEVNYGYTF. CDR3 nucleotide sequence: TGTGCCAGTAGTACGCTCCGGGGGGAAGTTAACTATGGCTACACCTTC.

The rearrangement uses TRBV7-6 and TRBJ2-3; unclear D gene. The V end lost 6 bases, the J end lost 0 bases, and 19 bases lay between the germline ends. Germline CDR1 reads SGHVS; CDR2 reads FNYEAQ. The CDR3 consists of 17 residues. The DNA of the CDR3 is TGTGCCAGCAGTAAAGAACGGGCAGGCCGTAGCACAGATACGCAGTATTTT. Amino acid sequence: CASSKERAGRSTDTQYF.

The chain joins TRBV27 to TRBJ1-1; D is undetermined. The germline gives CDR1 MNHEY, CDR2 SMNVEV (reference sequence). The CDR3 spans 11 residues. With 8 bases removed from V and 6 bases from J, the gap between germline ends came to 10 bases. CDR3 nucleotide sequence: TGTGCCAGCCTAAGCGGGGCTGAAGCTTTCTTT. Protein sequence: CASLSGAEAFF.

This clone was detected only once. The chain is built from TRBV29-1 and TRBJ2-7, with D unresolved. V lost 7 bases and J 2 bases, leaving 9 bases between the germline ends. CDR1 is SQVTM, CDR2 ANQGSEA, per germline. The CDR3 runs to 11 residues. CDR3 protein: CSGLFPYEQYF. The CDR3 DNA reads TGCAGCGGACTTTTTCCCTACGAGCAGTACTTC.

The chain uses TRBV6-5 and TRBJ1-5, with D possibly matching TRBD1 (5 bases). The germline V gene has CDR1 MNHEY and CDR2 SVGAGI. V dropped 10 bases and J dropped 2 bases, with 12 bases sitting between them. The length of the CDR3 is 13 residues. CDR3 sequence (DNA): TGTGCCACTAAGGGGACGGGCAATCAGCCCCAGCATTTT. Translated, it gives CATKGTGNQPQHF.

The chain uses TRBV2 and TRBJ2-1, with D uncertain. Germline CDR1 is SNHLY and CDR2 is FYNNEI. This CDR3 is built from 11 residues. V dropped 4 bases and J dropped 8 bases, with 6 bases sitting between them. The CDR3 loop is CASSVPDEQFF. The CDR3 DNA sequence: TGTGCCAGCAGTGTCCCCGATGAGCAGTTCTTC.

The V and J genes are TRBV6-1 and TRBJ1-3; D is unresolved. Trimming pared 6 bases from V and 0 bases from J, leaving 9 bases between. The CDR3 covers 14 residues. From germline, CDR1 is MNHNS and CDR2 SASEGT. For the CDR3, the DNA is TGTGCCAGCAGACCACCTTACTCTGGAAACACCATATATTTT. It encodes CASRPPYSGNTIYF.

The chain employs TRBV15 and TRBJ2-7; possible D gene TRBD2, 6 bases. The CDR3 runs 14 residues. V was pared by 5 bases and J by 6 bases, with 17 bases between. CDR1 LNHNV and CDR2 YYDKDF come from the germline V gene (reference sequence). The CDR3 reads CATSLPGDAGEQYF. CDR3 in DNA: TGTGCCACCAGCTTACCGGGGGATGCGGGCGAGCAGTACTTC.

The chain joins TRBV4-1 to TRBJ2-5; 7 positions match TRBD2. With V trimmed by 0 bases and J by 5 bases, 6 bases remained unmatched. Germline V lookup: CDR1 MGHRA, CDR2 YSYEKL. CDR3 length: 15 amino acids. The CDR3 DNA reads TGCGCCAGCAGCCAAGATTCGGGGGGTTACGAGACCCAGTACTTC. Its protein product is CASSQDSGGYETQYF.

The J gene is TRBJ1-2, the V gene TRBV30, with a weak D call TRBD1 (5 bases). The germline V gene has CDR1 GTSNPN and CDR2 SVGIG (reference sequence). This CDR3 is 13 amino acids long. Trimming left V 0 bases short and J 5 bases short, with 10 bases between. The CDR3 DNA reads as TGTGCCTGGAGTGTACGTGACAGATATGGCTACACCTTC. Translated, it gives CAWSVRDRYGYTF.

V and J are TRBV5-4 and TRBJ2-1, with a tentative D call TRBD1 (6 bases). The germline V gene has CDR1 SGHNT and CDR2 YYREEE (reference sequence). The CDR3 consists of 17 residues. V shed 1 base and J shed 6 bases, with 20 bases lying between them. As DNA, the CDR3 is TGTGCCAGCAGCTTGCATTGGTTACAGGGTGCTAGCAATGAGCAGTTCTTC. Translation gives CASSLHWLQGASNEQFF. Looking up the rest from reference TRBV5-4 and TRBJ2-1 gives the full variable domain: ETGVTQSPTHLIKTRGQQVTLRCSSQSGHNTVSWYQQALGQGPQFIFQYYREEENGRGNFPPRFSGLQFPNYSSELNVNALELDDSALYLCASSLHWLQGASNEQFFGPGTRLTVL.

The sample holds one count of this clone. The genes are TRBV5-1 and TRBJ2-7; the D gene is possibly TRBD1 (6 bases). CDR1 is SGHRS and CDR2 is YFSETQ in the germline V gene. V was clipped by 4 bases and J by 2 bases, with 10 bases between them. The CDR3 sequence is 13 residues long. The CDR3 is CASSAGQPYEQYF. In DNA, the CDR3 is TGCGCCAGCAGCGCTGGACAGCCCTACGAGCAGTACTTC. Full variable domain (rest looked up from reference TRBV5-1 and TRBJ2-7): KAGVTQTPRYLIKTRGQQVTLSCSPISGHRSVSWYQQTPGQGLQFLFEYFSETQRNKGNFPGRFSGRQFSNSRSEMNVSTLELGDSALYLCASSAGQPYEQYFGPGTRLTVT.

This chain connects TRBV7-9 to TRBJ2-1, with a weak D call TRBD2 (5 bases). With 0 bases removed from V and 2 bases from J, the gap between germline ends came to 8 bases. The germline V gene encodes CDR1 SEHNR and CDR2 FQNEAQ (reference sequence). The CDR3 length is 15 residues. Here the CDR3 reads CASSLAVATYNEQFF. CDR3 DNA: TGTGCCAGCAGCTTAGCGGTAGCGACCTACAATGAGCAGTTCTTC.